The present TCR beta chain was sequenced within a study of cytomegalovirus exposure and HLA in healthy donors. About this clone: Its target is unknown. The same CDR3 also results from other DNA sequences found in this sample.

The germline V gene encodes CDR1 KGHSH and CDR2 LQKENI. J lost 3 bases, V lost 1 base, and 3 bases had no gene match. The CDR3 contains 14 residues. Findings and caveats of the study: Usually a TCR sequence was rare, but some public TCRs were found in many donors.

Clones were read by immunoSEQ multiplex PCR, and TCRdb kept only the in-frame ones, dropping some. The sample contains around 300,000 clones, 80% to 90% of which appear only once. This clonotype originated in a young woman in good health and CMV-seronegative. The rearrangement links TRBV18 to TRBJ2-7; 7 bases are a match to TRBD1. Specimen: PBMCs. The CDR3, as DNA: TGTGCCAGCTCACCACAGGGACAGCTCTACGAGCAGTACTTC. Its protein is CASSPQGQLYEQYF.